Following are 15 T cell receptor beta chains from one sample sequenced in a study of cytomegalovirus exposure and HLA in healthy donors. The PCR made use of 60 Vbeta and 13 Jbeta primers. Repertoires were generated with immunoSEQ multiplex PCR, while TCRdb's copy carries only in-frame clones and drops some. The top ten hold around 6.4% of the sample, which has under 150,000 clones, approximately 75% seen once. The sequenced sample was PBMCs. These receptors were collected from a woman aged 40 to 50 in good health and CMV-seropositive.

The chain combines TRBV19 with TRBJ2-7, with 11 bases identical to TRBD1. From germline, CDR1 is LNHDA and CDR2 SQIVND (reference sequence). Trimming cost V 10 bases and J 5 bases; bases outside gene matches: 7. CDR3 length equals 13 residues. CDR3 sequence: CATSGQGVHEQYF. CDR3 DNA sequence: TGTGCCACTTCGGGACAGGGGGTCCACGAGCAGTACTTC.

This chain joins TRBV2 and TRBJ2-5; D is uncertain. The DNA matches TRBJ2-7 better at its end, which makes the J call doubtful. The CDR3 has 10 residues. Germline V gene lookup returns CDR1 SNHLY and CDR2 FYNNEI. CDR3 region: CASSYYEQYF. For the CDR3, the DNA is TGTGCCAGCAGTTATTACGAGCAGTACTTC.

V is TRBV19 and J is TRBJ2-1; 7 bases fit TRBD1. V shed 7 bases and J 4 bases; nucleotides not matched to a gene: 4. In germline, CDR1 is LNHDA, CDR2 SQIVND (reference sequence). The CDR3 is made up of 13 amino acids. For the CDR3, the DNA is TGTGCCAGTACCCAGGGGGTGTACAATGAGCAGTTCTTC. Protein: CASTQGVYNEQFF.

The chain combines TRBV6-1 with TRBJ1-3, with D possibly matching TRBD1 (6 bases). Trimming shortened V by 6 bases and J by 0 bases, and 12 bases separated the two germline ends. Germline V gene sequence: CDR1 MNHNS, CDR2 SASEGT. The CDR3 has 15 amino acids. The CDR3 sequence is CASREGDGSGNTIYF. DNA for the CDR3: TGTGCCAGCAGAGAGGGGGACGGCTCTGGAAACACCATATATTTT.

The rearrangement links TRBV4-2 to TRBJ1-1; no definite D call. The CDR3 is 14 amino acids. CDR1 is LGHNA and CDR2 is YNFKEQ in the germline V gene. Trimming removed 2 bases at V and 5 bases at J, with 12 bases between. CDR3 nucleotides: TGTGCCAGCAGCCAATTTAAAGACGGGACTGAAGCTTTCTTT. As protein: CASSQFKDGTEAFF.

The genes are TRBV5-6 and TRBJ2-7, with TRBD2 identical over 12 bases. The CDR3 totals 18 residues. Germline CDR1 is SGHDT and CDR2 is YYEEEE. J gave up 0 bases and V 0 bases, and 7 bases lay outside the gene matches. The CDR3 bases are TGTGCCAGCAGCTTGGAACTAGCGGGAGGCCGGAACTCCTACGAGCAGTACTTC. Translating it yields CASSLELAGGRNSYEQYF.

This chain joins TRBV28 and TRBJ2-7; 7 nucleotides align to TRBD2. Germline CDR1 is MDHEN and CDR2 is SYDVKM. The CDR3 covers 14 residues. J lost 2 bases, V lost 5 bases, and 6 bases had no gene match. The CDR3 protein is CASSPHSGTYEQYF. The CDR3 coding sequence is TGTGCCAGCAGTCCCCACAGCGGGACCTACGAGCAGTACTTC.

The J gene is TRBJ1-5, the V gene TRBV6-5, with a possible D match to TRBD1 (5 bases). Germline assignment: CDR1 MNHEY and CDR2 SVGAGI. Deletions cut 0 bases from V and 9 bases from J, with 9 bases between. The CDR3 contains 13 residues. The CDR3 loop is CASSYSPGAPQHF. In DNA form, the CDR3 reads TGTGCCAGCAGTTACTCCCCTGGGGCGCCCCAGCATTTT.

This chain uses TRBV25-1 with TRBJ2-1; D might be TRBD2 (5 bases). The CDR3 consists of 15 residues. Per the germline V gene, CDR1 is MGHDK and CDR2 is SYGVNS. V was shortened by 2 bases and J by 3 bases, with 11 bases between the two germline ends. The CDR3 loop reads CASSEPGVNYNEQFF. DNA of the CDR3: TGTGCCAGCAGTGAACCCGGGGTAAACTACAATGAGCAGTTCTTC. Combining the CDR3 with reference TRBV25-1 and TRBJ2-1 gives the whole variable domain EADIYQTPRYLVIGTGKKITLECSQTMGHDKMYWYQQDPGMELHLIHYSYGVNSTEKGDLSSESTVSRIRTEHFPLTLESARPSHTSQYLCASSEPGVNYNEQFFGPGTRLTVL.

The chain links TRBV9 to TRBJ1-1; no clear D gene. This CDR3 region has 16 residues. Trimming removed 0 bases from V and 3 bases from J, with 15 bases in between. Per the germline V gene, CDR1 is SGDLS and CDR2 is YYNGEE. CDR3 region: CASSVEPVWRDTEAFF. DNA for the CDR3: TGTGCCAGCAGCGTAGAGCCAGTCTGGAGGGACACTGAAGCTTTCTTT.

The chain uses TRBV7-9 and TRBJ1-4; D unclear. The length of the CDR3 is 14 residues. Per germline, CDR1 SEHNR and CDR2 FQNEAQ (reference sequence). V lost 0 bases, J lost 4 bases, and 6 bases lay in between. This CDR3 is CASSLAAVNEKLFF. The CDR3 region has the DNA TGTGCCAGCAGCTTAGCAGCGGTTAATGAAAAACTGTTTTTT.

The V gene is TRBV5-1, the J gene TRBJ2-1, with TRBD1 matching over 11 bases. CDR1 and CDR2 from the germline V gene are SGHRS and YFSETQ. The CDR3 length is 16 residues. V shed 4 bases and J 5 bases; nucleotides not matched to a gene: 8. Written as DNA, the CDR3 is TGCGCCAGCAGCCCGCGGACAGGGGGCATCAACAATGAGCAGTTCTTC. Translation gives CASSPRTGGINNEQFF. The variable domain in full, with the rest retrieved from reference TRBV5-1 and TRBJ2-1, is KAGVTQTPRYLIKTRGQQVTLSCSPISGHRSVSWYQQTPGQGLQFLFEYFSETQRNKGNFPGRFSGRQFSNSRSEMNVSTLELGDSALYLCASSPRTGGINNEQFFGPGTRLTVL.

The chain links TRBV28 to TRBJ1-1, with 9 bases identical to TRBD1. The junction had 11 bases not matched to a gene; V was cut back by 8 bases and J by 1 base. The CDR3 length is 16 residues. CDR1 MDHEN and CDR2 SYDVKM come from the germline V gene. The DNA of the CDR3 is TGTGCCAGCTTAATCTACCCGGGACAGGGGAACACTGAAGCTTTCTTT. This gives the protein CASLIYPGQGNTEAFF.

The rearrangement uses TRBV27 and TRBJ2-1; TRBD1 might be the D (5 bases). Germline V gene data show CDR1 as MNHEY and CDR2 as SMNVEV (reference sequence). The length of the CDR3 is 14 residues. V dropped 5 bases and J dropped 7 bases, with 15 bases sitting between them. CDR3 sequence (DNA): TGTGCCAGCAGTCCCCTGGCAGGGCGGAATGAGCAGTTCTTC. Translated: CASSPLAGRNEQFF.

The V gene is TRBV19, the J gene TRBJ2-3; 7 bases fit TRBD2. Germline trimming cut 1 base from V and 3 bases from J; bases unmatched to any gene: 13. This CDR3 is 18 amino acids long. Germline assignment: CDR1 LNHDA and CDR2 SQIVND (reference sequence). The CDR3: CASSIVGGSATRTDTQYF. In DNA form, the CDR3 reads TGTGCCAGTAGTATAGTCGGCGGGAGCGCCACCCGGACAGATACGCAGTATTTT.